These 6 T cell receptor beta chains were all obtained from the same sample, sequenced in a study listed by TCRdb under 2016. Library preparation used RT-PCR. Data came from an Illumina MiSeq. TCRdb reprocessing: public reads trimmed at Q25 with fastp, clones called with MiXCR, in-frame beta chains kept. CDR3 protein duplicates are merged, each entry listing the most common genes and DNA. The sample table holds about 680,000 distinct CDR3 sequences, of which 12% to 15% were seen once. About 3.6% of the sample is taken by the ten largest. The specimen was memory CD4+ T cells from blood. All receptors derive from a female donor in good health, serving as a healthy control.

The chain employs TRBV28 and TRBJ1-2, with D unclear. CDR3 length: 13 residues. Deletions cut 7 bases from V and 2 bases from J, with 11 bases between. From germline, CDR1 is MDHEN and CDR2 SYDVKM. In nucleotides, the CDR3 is TGTGCCAGCACCGTAGGGCAGAACTATGGCTACACCTTC. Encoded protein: CASTVGQNYGYTF.

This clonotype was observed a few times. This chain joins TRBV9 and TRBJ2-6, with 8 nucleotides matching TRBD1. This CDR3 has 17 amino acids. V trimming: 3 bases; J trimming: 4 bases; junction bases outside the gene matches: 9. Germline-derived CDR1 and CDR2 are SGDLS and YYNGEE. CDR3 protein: CASSEWGQVSGANVLTF. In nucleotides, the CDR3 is TGTGCCAGCAGCGAATGGGGACAGGTGAGCGGGGCCAACGTCCTGACTTTC.

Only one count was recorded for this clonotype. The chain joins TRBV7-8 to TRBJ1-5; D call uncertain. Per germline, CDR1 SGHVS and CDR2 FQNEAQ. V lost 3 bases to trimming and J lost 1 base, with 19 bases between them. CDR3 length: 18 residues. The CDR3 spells CASSFMLGKGASNQPQHF. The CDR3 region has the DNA TGTGCCAGCAGCTTCATGTTAGGGAAGGGAGCCAGCAATCAGCCCCAGCATTTT.

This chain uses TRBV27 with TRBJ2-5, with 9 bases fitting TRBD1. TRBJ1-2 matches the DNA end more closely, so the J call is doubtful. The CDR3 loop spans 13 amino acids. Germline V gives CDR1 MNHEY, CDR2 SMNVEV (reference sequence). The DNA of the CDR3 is TGTGCCAGCAGACTCGACAGGGGGGGGTGCTACACCTTC. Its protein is CASRLDRGGCYTF.

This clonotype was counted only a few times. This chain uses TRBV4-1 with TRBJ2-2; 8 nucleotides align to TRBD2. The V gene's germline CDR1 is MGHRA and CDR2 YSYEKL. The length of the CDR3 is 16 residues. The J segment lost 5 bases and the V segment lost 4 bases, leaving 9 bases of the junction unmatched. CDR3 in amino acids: CASSPRGGSMTGELFF. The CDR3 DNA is TGCGCCAGCAGCCCCCGGGGGGGTTCCATGACCGGGGAGCTGTTTTTT.

The CDR3 loop is CASSSGRAYNEQFF. DNA for the CDR3: TGCGCCAGCTCGAGCGGGAGGGCCTACAATGAGCAGTTCTTC. V and J are TRBV10-1 and TRBJ2-1, with TRBD2 matching over 10 bases. CDR1 WNHNN and CDR2 SYGVQD come from the germline V gene (reference sequence). The CDR3 contains 14 residues. The V gene end was trimmed by 8 bases and the J gene end by 2 bases; junction bases not matched to a gene: 3.